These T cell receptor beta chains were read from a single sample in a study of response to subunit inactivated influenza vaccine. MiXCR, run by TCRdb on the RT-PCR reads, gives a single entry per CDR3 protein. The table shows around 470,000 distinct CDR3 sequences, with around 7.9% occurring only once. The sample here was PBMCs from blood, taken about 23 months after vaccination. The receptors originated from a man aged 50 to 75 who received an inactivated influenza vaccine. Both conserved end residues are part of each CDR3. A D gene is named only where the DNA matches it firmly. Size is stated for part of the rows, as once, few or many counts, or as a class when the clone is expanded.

DNA: TGTGCCAGCTCCTTGACGGTCGCAACTAATGAAAAACTGTTTTTT
CDR3: CASSLTVATNEKLFF
D: .
J: TRBJ1-4
size: few
V: TRBV18

DNA: TGCAGTGCTAGAGATACACACGGACTAGCGGGAGGTAACTACGAGCAGTACTTC
CDR3: CSARDTHGLAGGNYEQYF
D: TRBD2
J: TRBJ2-7
size: few
V: TRBV20-1

DNA: TGCAGCGCCCAAACAGGGCGTGGGGCCTACGAGCAGTACTTC
CDR3: CSAQTGRGAYEQYF
D: .
J: TRBJ2-7
size: many
V: TRBV29-1

DNA: TGTGCCAGCAGCTTGGATTGGGGGGCCTTGCGAGAGACCCAGTACTTC
CDR3: CASSLDWGALRETQYF
D: .
J: TRBJ2-5
size: few
V: TRBV6-1

DNA: TGTGCCATCAGCCGAGATTTCGGGGGGAACACCGGGGAGCTGTTTTTT
CDR3: CAISRDFGGNTGELFF
D: .
J: TRBJ2-2
size: many
V: TRBV10-3

DNA: TGTGCCAGCAGTGAAAGCAGCAGCTTGAACACTGAAGCTTTCTTT
CDR3: CASSESSSLNTEAFF
D: .
J: TRBJ1-1
size: .
V: TRBV25-1

DNA: TGCAGTGCTAACTCGAATCTAGCGGGAGATAGCAACGAGCAGTACTTC
CDR3: CSANSNLAGDSNEQYF
D: TRBD2
J: TRBJ2-7
size: .
V: TRBV20-1

DNA: TGTGCCAGCAGCCAAGGCAGGTATTCCTACGAGCAGTACTTC
CDR3: CASSQGRYSYEQYF
D: .
J: TRBJ2-7
size: few
V: TRBV14

DNA: TGTGCCAGCAGCTTCGGATCCCCAGATACGCAGTATTTT
CDR3: CASSFGSPDTQYF
D: .
J: TRBJ2-3
size: few
V: TRBV7-2

DNA: TGCGCCAGCAGCTTCAGTCTAGCGGGAGGCACAGATACGCAGTATTTT
CDR3: CASSFSLAGGTDTQYF
D: TRBD2
J: TRBJ2-3
size: few
V: TRBV5-1

DNA: TGCGCCAGCAGCTCTTCAGGGTGGGGAGAAAAACTGTTTTTT
CDR3: CASSSSGWGEKLFF
D: .
J: TRBJ1-4
size: few
V: TRBV5-1

DNA: TGCGCCAGCACCAAAGGACTAGCACCTTTAAGGAGCTCCTACAATGAGCAGTTCTTC
CDR3: CASTKGLAPLRSSYNEQFF
D: TRBD2
J: TRBJ2-1
size: many
V: TRBV5-1

DNA: TGCAGTGCTAGTGATGGGACTAGCGGGAGGAAGATGAAAGGAGAGACCCAGTACTTC
CDR3: CSASDGTSGRKMKGETQYF
D: TRBD2
J: TRBJ2-5
size: few
V: TRBV20-1

DNA: TGCGCCAGCAGCTTGGCAATAGCGGGAGGCACCGGGGAGCTGTTTTTT
CDR3: CASSLAIAGGTGELFF
D: TRBD2
J: TRBJ2-2
size: .
V: TRBV5-1

DNA: TGTGCCAGCAGTCACAGCGGGGGACTTCACACAGATACGCAGTATTTT
CDR3: CASSHSGGLHTDTQYF
D: TRBD2
J: TRBJ2-3
size: .
V: TRBV12-3/TRBV12-4

DNA: TGTGCCAGCAGTACCCACCCCACGTCGGCTTTCTTT
CDR3: CASSTHPTSAFF
D: .
J: TRBJ1-1
size: many
V: TRBV12-3/TRBV12-4

DNA: TGTGCGTCCCGGGGACAGCAAGAGACCCAGTACTTC
CDR3: CASRGQQETQYF
D: TRBD1
J: TRBJ2-5
size: .
V: TRBV2

DNA: TGTGCCAGCAGCTTAAGAGCGGGAGATGAAACCGGGGAGCTGTTTTTT
CDR3: CASSLRAGDETGELFF
D: TRBD2
J: TRBJ2-2
size: .
V: TRBV7-3

DNA: TGTGCCAGCAGTTCCCCGACAGGGATAGCAGATACGCAGTATTTT
CDR3: CASSSPTGIADTQYF
D: TRBD1
J: TRBJ2-3
size: few
V: TRBV12-3/TRBV12-4

DNA: TGCGCCAGCAGTGACGGGGGAATGGCCACTGAAGCTTTCTTT
CDR3: CASSDGGMATEAFF
D: .
J: TRBJ1-1
size: .
V: TRBV10-1

DNA: TGTGCCAGCAGTGAAAGCTCGAAATGGCCCACAGATACGCAGTATTTT
CDR3: CASSESSKWPTDTQYF
D: .
J: TRBJ2-3
size: .
V: TRBV6-1

DNA: TGCGCCAGCACCTCGCGGGGCACTAACACCGGGGAGCTGTTTTTT
CDR3: CASTSRGTNTGELFF
D: .
J: TRBJ2-2
size: many
V: TRBV5-1

DNA: TGCAGCGTTTACAGGGGTTATGGCACTGAAGCTTTCTTT
CDR3: CSVYRGYGTEAFF
D: TRBD1
J: TRBJ1-1
size: .
V: TRBV29-1

DNA: TGTGCCAGTAGTATTAGCGGGAGGTCGAGGACCGGGGAGCTGTTTTTT
CDR3: CASSISGRSRTGELFF
D: TRBD2
J: TRBJ2-2
size: .
V: TRBV19

DNA: TGTGCCACCAGTGTTGTAGGGGCCGCAGATACGCAGTATTTT
CDR3: CATSVVGAADTQYF
D: .
J: TRBJ2-3
size: .
V: TRBV24-1

DNA: TGTGCCAGCTCACCACCGTGGGACGGGAGTATTCAGTACTTC
CDR3: CASSPPWDGSIQYF
D: .
J: TRBJ2-4
size: .
V: TRBV18

DNA: TGCAGTGCTAGAGATGGACAGGGTTCCGTCAATGAGCAGTTCTTC
CDR3: CSARDGQGSVNEQFF
D: TRBD1
J: TRBJ2-1
size: few
V: TRBV20-1

DNA: TGCAGTGCTAGAGATGCCCATAGGCGTGACGTAGGCAATCAGCCCCAGCATTTT
CDR3: CSARDAHRRDVGNQPQHF
D: .
J: TRBJ1-5
size: many
V: TRBV20-1

DNA: TGTGCCAGCAGCCAGGGACGAAGCTCCTACAATGAGCAGTTCTTC
CDR3: CASSQGRSSYNEQFF
D: .
J: TRBJ2-1
size: many
V: TRBV14

DNA: TGTGCCAGCATGAGCGGGGGCCAATACCAAGAGACCCAGTACTTC
CDR3: CASMSGGQYQETQYF
D: TRBD2
J: TRBJ2-5
size: .
V: TRBV12-3/TRBV12-4

DNA: TGTGCCACCAGCAGAGCGGGCAGCCCCCAAGAGACCCAGTACTTC
CDR3: CATSRAGSPQETQYF
D: .
J: TRBJ2-5
size: .
V: TRBV15

DNA: TGCGCCAGCAGTACGAGGGGGTCTGGGGCCAACGTCCTGACTTTC
CDR3: CASSTRGSGANVLTF
D: .
J: TRBJ2-6
size: .
V: TRBV5-1

DNA: TGTGCCAGCAGCTTAGCTTCCGGGACTAGCTCCTACAATGAGCAGTTCTTC
CDR3: CASSLASGTSSYNEQFF
D: TRBD2
J: TRBJ2-1
size: few
V: TRBV11-1

DNA: TGTGCCAGCAGCCGAGTCGGAGGACGGGGTTCACCCCTCCACTTT
CDR3: CASSRVGGRGSPLHF
D: .
J: TRBJ1-6
size: few
V: TRBV6-1

DNA: TGTGCCAGCAGTTTCCCATGGACGGCGAACACCGGGGAGCTGTTTTTT
CDR3: CASSFPWTANTGELFF
D: .
J: TRBJ2-2
size: few
V: TRBV28

DNA: TGTGCCAGCAGCACCTCTGGCACTGAAGCTTTCTTT
CDR3: CASSTSGTEAFF
D: .
J: TRBJ1-1
size: .
V: TRBV6-2/TRBV6-3

DNA: TGCGCCACCTTAGCGGGGGGATACAATGAGCAGTTCTTC
CDR3: CATLAGGYNEQFF
D: TRBD2
J: TRBJ2-1
size: few
V: TRBV10-2

DNA: TGTGCCAGCAGTTATAGCGGGGAGGCCTCGAAGACCCAGTACTTC
CDR3: CASSYSGEASKTQYF
D: TRBD2
J: TRBJ2-5
size: many
V: TRBV12-3/TRBV12-4

DNA: TGCGCCAGCAGCCAAGACCGGGACTCCACAACGCAGTATTTT
CDR3: CASSQDRDSTTQYF
D: .
J: TRBJ2-3
size: many
V: TRBV4-3

DNA: TGTGCCACCAGTGATTCGACAGGGTGGCTTAACAATGAGCAGTTCTTC
CDR3: CATSDSTGWLNNEQFF
D: TRBD1
J: TRBJ2-1
size: few
V: TRBV24-1

DNA: TGTGCCAGCAGGGAATGGGCCCTCCACTTT
CDR3: CASREWALHF
D: .
J: TRBJ1-6
size: many
V: TRBV21-1

DNA: TGCGCCAGCAGCTTGGGGACAGGGCGAGGCACTGAAGCTTTCTTT
CDR3: CASSLGTGRGTEAFF
D: TRBD1
J: TRBJ1-1
size: .
V: TRBV5-1

DNA: TGTGCCAGCAGTTCAGGGATTAACACCGGGGAGCTGTTTTTT
CDR3: CASSSGINTGELFF
D: .
J: TRBJ2-2
size: few
V: TRBV12-3/TRBV12-4

DNA: TGCAGTGCCGACTCTGGGACACGCACAGATACGCAGTATTTT
CDR3: CSADSGTRTDTQYF
D: .
J: TRBJ2-3
size: .
V: TRBV20-1

DNA: TGCAGTGCTAGAGATCCGGGGTGGGATGAAAAACTGTTTTTT
CDR3: CSARDPGWDEKLFF
D: .
J: TRBJ1-4
size: many
V: TRBV20-1

DNA: TGTGCCAGCAGTCCCCTACCTCCTATGGAGACCCAGTACTTC
CDR3: CASSPLPPMETQYF
D: .
J: TRBJ2-5
size: few
V: TRBV25-1

DNA: TGCGCCAGCAGCCCGTCAGGGGAAAGCAATCAGCCCCAGCATTTT
CDR3: CASSPSGESNQPQHF
D: .
J: TRBJ1-5
size: many
V: TRBV5-1

DNA: TGTGCCAGCAGCCAAGATCGTCGACTAGCGGGGAATGTGATAACGGGCTACGAGCAGTACTTC
CDR3: CASSQDRRLAGNVITGYEQYF
D: TRBD2
J: TRBJ2-7
size: few
V: TRBV4-2

DNA: TGTGCCAGCAGCACAGGGCCATCACTTGAGCAGTTCTTC
CDR3: CASSTGPSLEQFF
D: .
J: TRBJ2-1
size: few
V: TRBV7-9

DNA: TGTGCCAGTCATCCAGGGAAGGGCCTCTACAATGAGCAGTTCTTC
CDR3: CASHPGKGLYNEQFF
D: .
J: TRBJ2-1
size: .
V: TRBV19

DNA: TGTGCCAGCTCAATTCAGACTGAAGCTTTCTTT
CDR3: CASSIQTEAFF
D: .
J: TRBJ1-1
size: few
V: TRBV18

DNA: TGTGCCTGGGCCTTTAGCTCTGGAAACACCATATATTTT
CDR3: CAWAFSSGNTIYF
D: .
J: TRBJ1-3
size: .
V: TRBV30

DNA: TGCGCCAGCAGCTTGTCAAGCGGCCGGCTCACAGATACGCAGGATTTT
CDR3: CASSLSSGRLTDTQDF
D: .
J: TRBJ2-3
size: .
V: TRBV5-1

DNA: TGTGCCAGCAGTTCCGACAGGGGGGGACAGCCCCAGCATTTT
CDR3: CASSSDRGGQPQHF
D: TRBD1
J: TRBJ1-5
size: many
V: TRBV28

DNA: TGTGCCAGCAGCTTAATAGCCAGGGGTGACTATGGCTACACCTTC
CDR3: CASSLIARGDYGYTF
D: .
J: TRBJ1-2
size: .
V: TRBV11-2

DNA: TGTGCCAGCAGCGCACGACAGGGGAGGTCTGAAGCTTTCTTT
CDR3: CASSARQGRSEAFF
D: TRBD1
J: TRBJ1-1
size: few
V: TRBV7-8

DNA: TGCGCCAGCATGGGCGCCGGGGAGCTGTTTTTT
CDR3: CASMGAGELFF
D: .
J: TRBJ2-2
size: .
V: TRBV5-1

DNA: TGCGCCAGCAGTCAATCTCGGCGGAGAGACAGGGCGAGCTCCTACGAGCAGTACTTC
CDR3: CASSQSRRRDRASSYEQYF
D: TRBD1
J: TRBJ2-7
size: .
V: TRBV23-1

DNA: TGTGCCAGCAGCCCTCAGTTTCACACTGAAGCTTTCTTT
CDR3: CASSPQFHTEAFF
D: .
J: TRBJ1-1
size: few
V: TRBV12-3/TRBV12-4